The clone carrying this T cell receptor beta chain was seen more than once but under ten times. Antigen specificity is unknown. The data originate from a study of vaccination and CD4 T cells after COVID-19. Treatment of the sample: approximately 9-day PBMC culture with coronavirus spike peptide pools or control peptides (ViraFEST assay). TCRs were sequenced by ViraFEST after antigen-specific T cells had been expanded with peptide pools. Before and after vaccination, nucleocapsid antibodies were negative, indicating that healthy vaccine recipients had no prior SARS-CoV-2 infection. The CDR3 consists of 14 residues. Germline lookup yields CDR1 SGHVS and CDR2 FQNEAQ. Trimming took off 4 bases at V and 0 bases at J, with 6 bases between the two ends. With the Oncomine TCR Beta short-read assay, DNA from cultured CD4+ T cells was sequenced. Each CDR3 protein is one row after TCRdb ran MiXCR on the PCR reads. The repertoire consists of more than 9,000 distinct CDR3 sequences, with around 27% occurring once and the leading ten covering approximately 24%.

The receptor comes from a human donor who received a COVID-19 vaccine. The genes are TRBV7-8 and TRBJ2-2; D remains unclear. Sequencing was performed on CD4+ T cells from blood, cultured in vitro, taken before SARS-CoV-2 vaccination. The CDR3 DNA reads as TGTGCCAGCAGCTCCGGATCGAACACCGGGGAGCTGTTTTTT. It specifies CASSSGSNTGELFF.